This T cell receptor beta chain was recorded in a study of blood T cell repertoires in COVID-19 (dated by TCRdb to 2020 to 2022). Some background on the complete study: Samples covering the acute and convalescent phases of COVID-19 were provided by collaborators in the United States, Italy and Spain. Nearly every sample came with metadata listing a de-identified subject ID, COVID-19 status, age in years and sex. A freely available public database, intended as a resource for researchers studying the immune response to SARS-CoV-2, is where the repertoires were released. The material from the prospective study consisted of cDNA or gDNA derived from T cells, B-cell-depleted T cells, or PBMCs. HLA class I and class II types, where available, came from metadata supplied by the sample provider rather than from assay-based typing. Deeply sampled blood TCRbeta repertoires from subjects exposed to, actively infected with, or recovered from COVID-19 were included in the dataset. The samples were drawn from two sources: the first 160 participants of the ongoing ImmuneRACE study, and 1,200 or so subjects contributed by 6 global collaborators. Paper-wide results and their limitations: The quantity of clinical and demographic metadata differed by source and by participant and was supplied without curation.

Trimming at the junction amounts to 5 bases on V and 9 bases on J, and the germline ends lie 17 bases apart. Counted from cysteine to phenylalanine, this CDR3 has 14 amino acids. This entry keeps only the CDR3 DNA: 42 bases, framed from base 1. Looking up the germline V gene yields CDR1 MNHEY and CDR2 SVGAGI. Each collaborating institution followed its own protocols to collect whole blood in K2EDTA tubes. For TCRbeta analysis, collaborator samples were shipped as frozen whole blood, as isolated PBMCs, or as DNA extracted from either sample type. Worth noting for this clone: The antigen it binds to is not known. There are no base qualities to consult, and no much larger clone falls within one base.

TCRbeta CDR3 regions were amplified from genomic DNA using the immunoSEQ Assay, a bias-controlled multiplex PCR. The authors' analysis ran thus. Within the assay, amplification of reference gene primers was used to estimate how many nucleated cells each sample contained. To quantify the absolute abundance of each unique TCRbeta CDR3 rearrangement, sequence reads were collapsed and filtered. For each sample, productive Simpson clonality was calculated by taking the square root of Simpson's diversity index across productive rearrangements. Entries here come from immuneACCESS through TCRdb and include only in-frame sequences with V and J called. Some clones fail to appear in such tables; in the studies checked, an unresolved V gene covers under half of the shortfall, and the cause of the remainder is unknown. The V and J calls and clone size come from that table; D and trimming were worked out from the DNA. The sample profile shows 150,000 to 200,000 clones; 65% to 90% of them were found once. The ten largest clones add up to roughly 8.6% of the sample.

Recombination linked TRBV6-5 to TRBJ2-1, and TRBD2 may be the D gene, going by 6 matching bases. The source of this sequence is a man aged 60 to 75 with acute or convalescent COVID-19. The sample consisted of peripheral blood. Here is the DNA: TGTGCCAGCAGTCTCACCGGGACTGCTGTTGAGCAGTTCTTC. This is translated as CASSLTGTAVEQFF.